This T cell receptor (beta chain) was documented in a study of Graves' ophthalmopathy and Graves' hyperthyroidism. Background on the study: Peripheral blood samples were taken at initial diagnosis, before any treatment.

Overall study findings and caveats: Appearing in blood as well were most expanded thyroid clonotypes above 0.001 frequency.

RNA served as the template for amplifying TCR beta CDR3 regions. An initial RT-PCR round employing HTBI primers preceded a second-round multiplex PCR. TCRdb re-derived calls from the multiplex PCR reads in MiXCR, one entry per CDR3 protein. The sample includes 500,000 to 700,000 distinct CDR3 sequences, about 20% of them seen just once. This CDR3 has 18 residues. Germline loops: CDR1 SGHVS, CDR2 FQNEAQ. The V segment lost 1 base and the J segment 6 bases; nucleotides outside the gene matches: 9. Pregnancy or lactation, uncontrolled infections and other autoimmune diseases were grounds for excluding patients. PBMCs had their origin in fresh peripheral blood (10 ml). This clonotype showed up just once. Antigen: not known.

The chain joins TRBV7-8 to TRBJ2-2; TRBD2 matches at 12 bases. Sequenced sample: peripheral blood. This clonotype originated in a woman between 18 and 29 years old with stable Graves' hyperthyroidism. Some clones in this sample may be carry-over from other donors' samples. CDR3 nucleotides: TGTGCCAGCAGCTTAGTATCCGGAACTAGCGGGAGGTCCGGGGAGCTGTTTTTT. Translated: CASSLVSGTSGRSGELFF.